This T cell receptor (beta chain) is from a study of blood T cell repertoires in COVID-19 (TCRdb year 2020). About the investigation overall: Samples covering the acute and convalescent phases of COVID-19 were provided by collaborators in the United States, Italy and Spain. The material from the prospective study consisted of cDNA or gDNA derived from T cells, B-cell-depleted T cells, or PBMCs. Deeply sampled blood TCRbeta repertoires from subjects exposed to, actively infected with, or recovered from COVID-19 were included in the dataset. A freely available public database, intended as a resource for researchers studying the immune response to SARS-CoV-2, is where the repertoires were released. The samples were drawn from two sources: the first 160 participants of the ongoing ImmuneRACE study, and over 950 subjects contributed by 6 global collaborators. A de-identified subject ID, COVID-19 status, age in years and sex were almost always included in the sample metadata. HLA class I and class II types, where available, came from metadata supplied by the sample provider rather than from assay-based typing. On the study overall, not on this receptor specifically: The quantity of clinical and demographic metadata differed by source and by participant and was supplied without curation.

Another Seattle source contributed samples from volunteer blood donors who had recovered from COVID-19. Collaborating institutions collected whole blood in K2EDTA tubes following their own protocols. Collaborator samples were shipped for TCRbeta analysis as frozen whole blood, isolated PBMCs, or DNA extracted from either sample type. CDR1 and CDR2 are drawn from the germline V gene (reference sequence): SGHNT, YYREEE. Germline trimming: 4 bases from V, 4 bases from J; junction bases outside gene matches: 9. From cysteine to phenylalanine, the CDR3 is 15 amino acids long. Left in the record is the CDR3 DNA by itself, 45 bases read in frame from the first base. Worth noting for this clone: The antigen it binds to is not known. The input lacks base qualities; no much larger clone sits a single base away.

TCRbeta CDR3 regions were amplified from genomic DNA using the immunoSEQ Assay, a bias-controlled multiplex PCR. The authors' analysis ran thus. The number of nucleated cells in each sample was estimated from the amplification of reference gene primers within the assay. To quantify the absolute abundance of each unique TCRbeta CDR3 rearrangement, sequence reads were collapsed and filtered. Productive Simpson clonality was computed per sample as the square root of Simpson's diversity index over productive rearrangements. Here the immuneACCESS table is served through TCRdb, limited to in-frame sequences with V and J called. Missing clones are a known gap in these copies; in checked studies unresolved V genes cover under half, and the rest lacks a known reason. From that table come the V and J calls and clone size; the DNA was used to work out D and trimming. This sample comprises approximately 170,000 clones, about 83% of them detected only once. The ten largest account for over 10% of the sample.

This sequence uses TRBV5-4 and TRBJ2-3; a stretch of 7 junction bases matches TRBD2. This TCR was recovered from a man aged 70 or older who had recovered from COVID-19. The specimen was peripheral blood. The encoded CDR3 is CASSPRGVGADTQYF. The DNA reads TGTGCCAGCAGCCCCCGGGGGGTGGGTGCAGATACGCAGTATTTT.